The clone carrying this T cell receptor (beta chain) showed up just once. This entry belongs to a study of blood T cell repertoires in COVID-19. Germline V gives CDR1 KGHSH, CDR2 LQKENI. Trimming cost V 4 bases and J 2 bases, with 14 bases left between them. CDR3 length: 16 residues. Enrollment of patients from Seattle took place during active infection, with longitudinal follow-up. Clones were sequenced by immunoSEQ multiplex PCR, and TCRdb holds only the in-frame ones, with some missing. The sample lists 250,000 to 300,000 clones, about 90% seen once, with approximately 2.1% in the top ten. Sequencing input: peripheral blood. The TCR comes from a woman aged 60-75 years with COVID-19, enrolled during active disease. The rearrangement uses TRBV18 and TRBJ2-2, with a possible D match to TRBD1 (6 bases). The CDR3 bases are TGTGCCAGCTCACGAGCGAGGACAGTCAACACCGGGGAGCTGTTTTTT. Protein product: CASSRARTVNTGELFF.